Sequencing of this TCR beta chain was carried out in a study of T cells in Graves' hyperthyroidism and ophthalmopathy. This clonotype appeared a few times. Amplification targeted TCR beta CDR3 regions from RNA transcripts. The primer set for the first-round RT-PCR of the TCR CDR3 was HTBI. TCRdb itself ran the multiplex PCR reads through MiXCR, one entry per CDR3 protein. This table holds 490,000 or so distinct CDR3 sequences, about 22% found once. The sample consisted of blood. The clonotype was recovered from a woman aged 70-85 years with Graves' ophthalmopathy.

CDR3 sequence reads: CASKELNYEQYF. The CDR3 region has the DNA TGTGCCAGCAAGGAGCTCAACTACGAGCAGTACTTC. The rearrangement links TRBV6-2 or TRBV6-3 to TRBJ2-7; D unresolved. The CDR3 contains 12 residues. CDR1 and CDR2 (germline): MNHEY, SVGEGT. V was clipped by 7 bases and J by 3 bases, with 10 bases between them.